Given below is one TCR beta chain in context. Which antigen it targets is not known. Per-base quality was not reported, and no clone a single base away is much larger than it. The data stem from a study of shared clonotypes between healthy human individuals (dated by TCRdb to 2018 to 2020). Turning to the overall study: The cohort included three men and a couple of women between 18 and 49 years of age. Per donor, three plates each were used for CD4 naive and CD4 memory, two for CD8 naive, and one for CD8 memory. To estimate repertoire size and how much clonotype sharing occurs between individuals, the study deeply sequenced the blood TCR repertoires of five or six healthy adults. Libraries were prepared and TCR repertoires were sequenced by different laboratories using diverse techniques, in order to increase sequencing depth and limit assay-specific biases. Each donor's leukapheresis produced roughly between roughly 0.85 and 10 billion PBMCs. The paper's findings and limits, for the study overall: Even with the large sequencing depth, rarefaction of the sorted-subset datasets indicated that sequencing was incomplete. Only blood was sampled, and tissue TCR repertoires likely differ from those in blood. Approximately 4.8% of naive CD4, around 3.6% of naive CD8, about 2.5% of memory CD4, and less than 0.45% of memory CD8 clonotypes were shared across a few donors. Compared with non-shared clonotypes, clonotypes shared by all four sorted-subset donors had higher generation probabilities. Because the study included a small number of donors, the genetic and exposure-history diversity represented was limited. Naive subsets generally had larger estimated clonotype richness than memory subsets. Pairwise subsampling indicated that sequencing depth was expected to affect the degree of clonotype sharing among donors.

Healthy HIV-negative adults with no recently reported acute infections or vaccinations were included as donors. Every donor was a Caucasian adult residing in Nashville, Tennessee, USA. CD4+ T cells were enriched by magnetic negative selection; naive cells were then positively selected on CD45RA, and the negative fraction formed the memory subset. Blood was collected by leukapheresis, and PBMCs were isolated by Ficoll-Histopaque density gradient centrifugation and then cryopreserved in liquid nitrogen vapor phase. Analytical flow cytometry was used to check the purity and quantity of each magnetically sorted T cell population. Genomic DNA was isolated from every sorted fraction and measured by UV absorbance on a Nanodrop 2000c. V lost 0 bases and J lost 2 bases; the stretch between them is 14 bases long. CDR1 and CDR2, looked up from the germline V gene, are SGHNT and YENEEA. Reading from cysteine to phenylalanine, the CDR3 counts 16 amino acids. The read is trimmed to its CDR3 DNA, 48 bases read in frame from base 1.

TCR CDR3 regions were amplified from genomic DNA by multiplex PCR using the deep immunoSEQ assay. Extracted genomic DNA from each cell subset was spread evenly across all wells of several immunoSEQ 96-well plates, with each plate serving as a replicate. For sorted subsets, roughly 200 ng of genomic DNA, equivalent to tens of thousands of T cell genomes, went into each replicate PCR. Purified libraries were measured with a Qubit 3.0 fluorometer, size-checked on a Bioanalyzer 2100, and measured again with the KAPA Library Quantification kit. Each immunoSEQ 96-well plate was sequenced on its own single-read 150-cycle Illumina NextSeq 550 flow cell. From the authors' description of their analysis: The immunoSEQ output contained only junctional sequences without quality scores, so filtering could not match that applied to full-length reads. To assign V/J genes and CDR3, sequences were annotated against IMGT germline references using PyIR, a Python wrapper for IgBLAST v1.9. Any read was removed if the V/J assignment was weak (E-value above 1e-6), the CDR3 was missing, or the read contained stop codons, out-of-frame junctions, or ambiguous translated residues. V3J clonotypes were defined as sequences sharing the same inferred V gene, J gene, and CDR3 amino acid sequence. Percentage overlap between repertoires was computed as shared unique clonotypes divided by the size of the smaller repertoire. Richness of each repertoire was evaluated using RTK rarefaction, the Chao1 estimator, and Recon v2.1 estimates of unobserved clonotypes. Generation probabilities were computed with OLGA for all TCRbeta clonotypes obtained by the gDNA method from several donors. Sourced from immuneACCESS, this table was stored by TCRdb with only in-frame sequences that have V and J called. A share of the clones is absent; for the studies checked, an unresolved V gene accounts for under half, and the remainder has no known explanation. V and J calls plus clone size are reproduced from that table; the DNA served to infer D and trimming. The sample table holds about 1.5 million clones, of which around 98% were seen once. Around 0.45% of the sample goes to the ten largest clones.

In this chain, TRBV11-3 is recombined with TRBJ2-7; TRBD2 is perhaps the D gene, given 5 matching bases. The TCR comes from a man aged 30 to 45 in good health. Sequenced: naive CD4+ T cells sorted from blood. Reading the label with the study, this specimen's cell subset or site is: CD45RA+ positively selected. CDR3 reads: CASSLDPGGGAYEQYF. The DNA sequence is TGTGCCAGCAGCTTAGATCCCGGCGGAGGCGCCTACGAGCAGTACTTC.